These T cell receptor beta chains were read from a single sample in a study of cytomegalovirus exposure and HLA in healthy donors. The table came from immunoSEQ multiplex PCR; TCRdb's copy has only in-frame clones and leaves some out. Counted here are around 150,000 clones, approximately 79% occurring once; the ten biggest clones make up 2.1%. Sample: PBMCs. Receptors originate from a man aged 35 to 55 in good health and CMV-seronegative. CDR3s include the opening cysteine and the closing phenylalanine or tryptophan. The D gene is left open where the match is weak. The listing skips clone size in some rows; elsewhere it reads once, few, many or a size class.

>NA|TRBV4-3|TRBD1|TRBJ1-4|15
CASSQDGTDNEKLFF
TGCGCCAGCAGCCAAGACGGGACAGATAATGAAAAACTGTTTTTT
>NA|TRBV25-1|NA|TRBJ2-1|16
CASSPPFRSSYNEQFF
TGTGCCAGCAGTCCTCCTTTTAGGAGCTCCTACAATGAGCAGTTCTTC
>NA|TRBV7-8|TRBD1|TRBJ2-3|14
CASSLWDRPDTQYF
TGTGCCAGCAGCTTATGGGACAGGCCAGATACGCAGTATTTT
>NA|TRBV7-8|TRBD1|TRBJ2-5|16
CASSLGDRNIQETQYF
TGTGCCAGCAGCTTAGGGGACAGGAACATTCAAGAGACCCAGTACTTC
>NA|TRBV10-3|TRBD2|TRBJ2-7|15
CAISEAASGSYEQYF
TGTGCCATCAGTGAGGCAGCTAGCGGGAGTTACGAGCAGTACTTC
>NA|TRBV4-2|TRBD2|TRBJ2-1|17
CASSQDGSGLAYNEQFF
TGTGCCAGCAGCCAAGATGGGTCGGGACTAGCGTACAATGAGCAGTTCTTC
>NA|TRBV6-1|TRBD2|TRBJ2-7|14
CASSLPSPGGEQYF
TGTGCCAGCAGTCTGCCTAGCCCGGGGGGCGAGCAGTACTTC
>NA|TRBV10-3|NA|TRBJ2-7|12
CAMKGTSYEQYF
TGTGCCATGAAAGGGACTTCCTACGAGCAGTACTTC
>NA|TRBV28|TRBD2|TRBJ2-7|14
CACVTSGIPHEQYF
TGTGCCTGCGTAACTAGCGGGATTCCCCACGAGCAGTACTTC
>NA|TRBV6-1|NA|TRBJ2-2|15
CASRGTPANTGELFF
TGTGCCAGCAGAGGGACACCCGCGAACACCGGGGAGCTGTTTTTT
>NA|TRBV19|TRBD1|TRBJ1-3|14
CASSSSGQGDTIYF
TGTGCCAGTAGTAGCTCGGGACAGGGAGACACCATATATTTT
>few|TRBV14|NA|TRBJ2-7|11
CASSPGYEQYF
TGTGCCAGCAGCCCAGGATACGAGCAGTACTTC
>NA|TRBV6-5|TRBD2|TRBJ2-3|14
CASGGAGNVDTQYF
TGTGCCTCGGGGGGGGCGGGGAATGTAGATACGCAGTATTTT
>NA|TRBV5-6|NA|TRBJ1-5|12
CASSSEGEPQHF
TGTGCCAGCAGCTCCGAGGGGGAGCCCCAGCATTTT
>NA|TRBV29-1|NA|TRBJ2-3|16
CSAKRGGTPSTDTQYF
TGCAGCGCCAAAAGGGGGGGGACACCCAGCACAGATACGCAGTATTTT
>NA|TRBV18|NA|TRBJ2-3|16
CASSPSVARGTDTQYF
TGTGCCAGCTCACCGTCAGTAGCGAGGGGCACAGATACGCAGTATTTT
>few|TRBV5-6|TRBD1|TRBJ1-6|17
CASSSHRDRVSDSPLHF
TGTGCCAGCAGCTCGCACCGTGACAGGGTTTCGGATTCACCCCTCCACTTT
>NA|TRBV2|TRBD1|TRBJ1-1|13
CASRTGAGLEAFF
TGTGCCAGTCGGACAGGCGCTGGATTGGAAGCTTTCTTT
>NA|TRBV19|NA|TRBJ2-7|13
CASSMTVLGEQYF
TGTGCCAGTAGTATGACAGTCCTTGGCGAGCAGTACTTC
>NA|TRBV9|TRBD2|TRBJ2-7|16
CASSAQDSGGSYEQYF
TGTGCCAGCAGCGCGCAAGATAGCGGGGGCTCCTACGAGCAGTACTTC
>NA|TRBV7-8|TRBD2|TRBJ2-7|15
CASSPLAGLSYEQYF
TGTGCCAGCAGCCCTCTAGCGGGCCTCTCCTACGAGCAGTACTTC
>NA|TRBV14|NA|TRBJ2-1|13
CASSQDMGSRQFF
TGTGCCAGCAGCCAAGATATGGGGAGTCGGCAGTTCTTC
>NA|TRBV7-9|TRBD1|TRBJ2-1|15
CASSPDRGVYNEQFF
TGTGCCAGCAGCCCAGACAGGGGGGTTTACAATGAGCAGTTCTTC
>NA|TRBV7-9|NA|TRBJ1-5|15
CAKQLVIQGSQPQHF
TGTGCGAAACAGCTTGTTATCCAGGGGAGTCAGCCCCAGCATTTT
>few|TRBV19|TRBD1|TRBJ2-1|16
CASSSQGAGGRDEQFF
TGTGCCAGTAGTTCCCAGGGGGCAGGGGGCAGAGATGAGCAGTTCTTC
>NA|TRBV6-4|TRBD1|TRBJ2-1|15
CASSLQDRAYNEQFF
TGTGCCAGCAGTTTGCAGGACAGGGCGTATAATGAGCAGTTCTTC
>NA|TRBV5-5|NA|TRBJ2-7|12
CASSLTGIEQYF
TGTGCCAGCAGCTTGACAGGAATCGAGCAGTACTTC
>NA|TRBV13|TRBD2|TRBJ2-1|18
CASSPPLGGRPRGNEQFF
TGTGCCAGCAGCCCGCCATTGGGGGGGAGGCCAAGAGGAAATGAGCAGTTCTTC
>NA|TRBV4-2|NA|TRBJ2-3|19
CASSQGEAGLGTSTDTQYF
TGTGCCAGCAGCCAAGGGGAGGCGGGGCTTGGGACTAGCACAGATACGCAGTATTTT
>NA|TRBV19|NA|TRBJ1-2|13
CASSIEYSGGYTF
TGTGCCAGTAGTATCGAATACAGCGGTGGCTACACCTTC
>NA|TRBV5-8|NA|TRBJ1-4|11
CASRLQGTTVF
TGTGCCAGCAGATTACAAGGAACGACTGTTTTT
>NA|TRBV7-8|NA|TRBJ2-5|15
CASSLGGWGRETQYF
TGTGCCAGCAGCTTAGGGGGTTGGGGCCGAGAGACCCAGTACTTC
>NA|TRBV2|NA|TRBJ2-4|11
CASLGQNIQYF
TGTGCCAGCCTTGGCCAAAACATTCAGTACTTC
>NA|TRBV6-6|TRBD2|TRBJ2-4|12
CASSGGENIQYF
TGTGCCAGCTCCGGGGGGGAAAACATTCAGTACTTC
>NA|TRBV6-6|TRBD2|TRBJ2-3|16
CASSYAAGGRGDTQYF
TGTGCCAGCAGTTACGCGGCGGGAGGCCGGGGAGATACGCAGTATTTT
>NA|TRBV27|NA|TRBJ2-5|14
CASSLRGNQETQYF
TGCGCCAGCAGTTTAAGGGGGAACCAAGAGACCCAGTACTTC
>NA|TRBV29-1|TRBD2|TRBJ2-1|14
CSAAGVGSYNEQFF
TGCAGCGCAGCGGGAGTGGGATCCTACAATGAGCAGTTCTTC
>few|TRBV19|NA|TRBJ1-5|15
CASSIVVSSNQPQHF
TGTGCCAGTAGTATTGTCGTTTCTAGCAATCAGCCCCAGCATTTT